This T cell receptor (beta chain) originates from a study of memory CD8 T cells in hepatitis C reinfection. Time point: pre-reinfection, 55 to 20 weeks before reinfection detection. The sorted cells went straight to TCR sequencing with no prior in vitro expansion. Donors came from people who inject drugs enrolled in HEPCO, Canada. The germline gives CDR1 MNHEY, CDR2 SVGAGI. The CDR3 is 14 residues long. Between the trimmed V and J ends, which lost 4 bases and 5 bases, there was a span of 11 bases. Method: immunoSEQ multiplex PCR; TCRdb's copy keeps in-frame clones and lacks some. The sample lists 50,000 or so clones, just under 90% seen once, with over 0.95% in the top ten.

Sequences were obtained from naive CD8+ T cells sorted from blood. The receptor's source is a man in his late teens or twenties with hepatitis C virus infection. The J gene is TRBJ1-4, the V gene TRBV6-5; tentative D call: TRBD1 (5 bases). CDR3 sequence (DNA): TGTGCCAGCAGTTTACGACAGATCAATGAAAAACTGTTTTTT. Encoded protein: CASSLRQINEKLFF.